This T cell receptor beta chain derives from a study of blood T cells in healthy people across ages. This clonotype was seen a handful of times. The CDR3 has 14 amino acids. Germline assignment: CDR1 SGHRS and CDR2 YFSETQ. Trimming stripped 4 bases from V and 6 bases from J, with 16 bases between. With a J-beta primer mix and a sample-barcoded 5' primer, a second PCR ran about 6 to 11 cycles. TCRdb reprocessed the 5' RACE reads via MiXCR and lists one record per CDR3 protein. The sample has 550,000 to 800,000 distinct CDR3 sequences, about 21% seen once. Sequencing was carried out using blood. The receptor was isolated from a man in his 70s in good health. V is TRBV5-1 and J is TRBJ1-1, with D maybe TRBD1 (6 bases). CDR3 sequence reads: CASSPPRGGSEAFF. The CDR3 DNA reads TGCGCCAGCAGCCCGCCGAGGGGGGGATCTGAAGCTTTCTTT.